This T cell receptor (beta chain) appears in the sequencing data of a study of control samples from healthy donors and cancer patients. Generated by immunoSEQ multiplex PCR, the TCRdb table keeps only in-frame clones and is missing some. This table holds fewer than 200,000 clones, approximately 94% found once. This CDR3 contains 13 residues. The germline V gene encodes CDR1 MRHNA and CDR2 SNTAGT. Trimming at V came to 3 bases and at J to 9 bases, leaving 5 bases not matched to a gene. The receptor comes from a man in his fifties or sixties with colorectal cancer. Material: PBMCs. The chain couples TRBV6-4 to TRBJ1-1; 9 bases align to TRBD1. The CDR3 DNA reads TGTGCCAGCAGTGAGGACAGGGGCTCCAAAGCTTTCTTT. It is translated as CASSEDRGSKAFF.